This T cell receptor (beta chain) was recovered during a study of control samples from healthy donors and cancer patients (dated by TCRdb to the early 2020s). Libraries were constructed by the immunoSEQ multiplex PCR assay. TCRdb's version of the immuneACCESS table is confined to in-frame rearrangements and falls short of the full clone set. An unresolved V gene accounts for under half of the shortfall where checked; the remainder is of unknown origin. The sample records approximately 59,000 clones, more than 75% of which are singletons. The ten largest clonotypes hold over 9.5% of the sample. Worth noting for this clone: What antigen it recognizes has not been identified. No much larger clone is present one base from it, and per-base qualities are unavailable.

According to the germline V gene, CDR1 reads LGHNT and CDR2 reads FRNRAP. Trimming takes 6 bases from V and 0 bases from J, and the germline ends sit 10 bases apart. Inclusive of the bounding cysteine and phenylalanine, the CDR3 is 14 residues long. The sequence is cut down to CDR3 DNA, 42 bases in frame from base 1. Sequences were obtained from PBMCs. This sequence was found in a woman aged 60 to 75 with lung cancer. The chain uses TRBV12-5 and TRBJ2-3, with an unclear D gene assignment. The CDR3 amino acid sequence is: CASGSTSSTDTQYF. The DNA sequence is given as TGTGCTAGTGGGTCCACATCCAGCACAGATACGCAGTATTTT.